A selection of T cell receptor beta chains follows, all from one sample in a study of brain metastases from non-small cell lung cancer. Generated by immunoSEQ multiplex PCR, the TCRdb table keeps only in-frame clones and is missing some. The table records over a thousand clones, 65% to 90% of them present only once. Source material: tumor-adjacent normal tissue. These receptors all come from a donor over 35 with non-small cell lung cancer. Each CDR3 is given with its conserved first and last residue. The D gene is left open where the match is weak. The size entry is marked missing in some rows and otherwise reads once, few, many or a size class.

TRBV6-2/TRBV6-3,.,TRBJ2-7,.,TGTGCCAGCAGTTACTCGACTCGGCAGGGGTCTATCGAGCAGTACTTC,CASSYSTRQGSIEQYF
TRBV6-2/TRBV6-3,.,TRBJ1-5,.,TGTGCCAGCAGTTATCCGGGACGACCGTATAGCAATCAGCCCCAGCATTTT,CASSYPGRPYSNQPQHF
TRBV4-2,TRBD2,TRBJ2-7,.,TGTGCCAGCAGCCAAGAGACTAGCCCAAGCTACGAGCAGTACTTC,CASSQETSPSYEQYF
TRBV10-3,.,TRBJ1-3,few,TGTGCCATCACGTCGGGTTACAGAAACACCATATATTTT,CAITSGYRNTIYF
TRBV7-3,.,TRBJ2-2,.,TGTGCCAGCAGCTTTGGGCAGGGGCGGAACACCGGGGAGCTGTTTTTT,CASSFGQGRNTGELFF
TRBV7-2,TRBD1,TRBJ2-2,.,TGTGCCAGCAGCCCAGGACAGGCGAACACCGGGGAGCTGTTTTTT,CASSPGQANTGELFF
TRBV5-6,.,TRBJ2-2,hyperexpanded,TGTGCCAGCAGCTTGGAGAAAGGGGAGCTGTTTTTT,CASSLEKGELFF
TRBV9,.,TRBJ2-5,.,TGTGCCAGCAGTGTAATGGGGCAAGAGACCCAGTACTTC,CASSVMGQETQYF
TRBV9,.,TRBJ2-7,.,TGTGCCAGCAGCCCACAGTGGACTGGCGAGCAGTACTTC,CASSPQWTGEQYF
TRBV13,.,TRBJ2-7,once,TGTGCCAGCACCTCCCAGGGGCAGACCTACGAGCAGTACTTC,CASTSQGQTYEQYF
TRBV7-9,.,TRBJ1-2,.,TGTGCCAGCAGCTTTACGGGGGCGATTCCCTCCTATGGCTACACCTTC,CASSFTGAIPSYGYTF
TRBV5-1,.,TRBJ2-1,few,TGCGCCAGCCTGCGGGACAGTTCCTACAATGAGCAGTTCTTC,CASLRDSSYNEQFF
TRBV24-1,.,TRBJ1-5,few,TGTGCCACCAACCCCTGGGGGAAGGGGGATTATAGCAATCAGCCCCAGCATTTT,CATNPWGKGDYSNQPQHF
TRBV6-6,TRBD1,TRBJ2-1,.,TGTGCCAGCAGTTACGTAGGCGGGACAGGGGAGGGTGAGCAGTTCTTC,CASSYVGGTGEGEQFF
TRBV27,.,TRBJ2-5,.,TGTGTCAGCAAGGCCCAAATCGGTTGGGAGACCCAGTACTTC,CVSKAQIGWETQYF
TRBV4-1,.,TRBJ2-1,.,TGCGCCAGCAGCCTTGGTTATTTATACAATGAGCAGTTCTTC,CASSLGYLYNEQFF
TRBV9,.,TRBJ1-2,.,TGTGCCAGCAGCGTAGAATCGAGGTCCGGCTACACCTTC,CASSVESRSGYTF
TRBV6-5,.,TRBJ2-7,.,TGTGCCAGCAGCCGGGACCCGAGCTCCTACGAGCAGTACTTC,CASSRDPSSYEQYF
TRBV27,.,TRBJ1-2,.,TGTGCCAGCAGTTTACGGGGGGCTTATGGCTACACCTTC,CASSLRGAYGYTF
TRBV4-3,TRBD1,TRBJ2-7,few,TGCGCCAGCAGCCAAGGGGACAGGGGTTGGTACGAGCAGTACTTC,CASSQGDRGWYEQYF
TRBV6-2/TRBV6-3,.,TRBJ1-1,.,TGTGCCAGCAGTTTAGGGACTGAAACTTTCTTT,CASSLGTETFF